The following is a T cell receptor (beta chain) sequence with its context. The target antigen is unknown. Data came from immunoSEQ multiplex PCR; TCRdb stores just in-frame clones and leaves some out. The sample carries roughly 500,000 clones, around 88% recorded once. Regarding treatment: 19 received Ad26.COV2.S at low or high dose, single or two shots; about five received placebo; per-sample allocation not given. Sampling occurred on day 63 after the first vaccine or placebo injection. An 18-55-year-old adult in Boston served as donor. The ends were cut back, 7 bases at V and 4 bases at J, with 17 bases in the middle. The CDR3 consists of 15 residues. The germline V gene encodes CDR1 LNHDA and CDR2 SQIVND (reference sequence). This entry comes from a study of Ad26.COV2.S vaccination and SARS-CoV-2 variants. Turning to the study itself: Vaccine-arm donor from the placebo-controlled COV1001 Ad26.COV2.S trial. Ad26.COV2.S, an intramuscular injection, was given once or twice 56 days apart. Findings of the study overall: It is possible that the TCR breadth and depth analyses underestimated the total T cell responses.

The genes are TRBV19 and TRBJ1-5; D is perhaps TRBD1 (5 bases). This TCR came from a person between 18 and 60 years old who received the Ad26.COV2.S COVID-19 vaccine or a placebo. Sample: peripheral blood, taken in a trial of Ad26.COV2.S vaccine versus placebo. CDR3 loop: CASTTRQIWNQPQHF. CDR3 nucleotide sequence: TGTGCCAGTACCACAAGACAGATTTGGAATCAGCCCCAGCATTTT. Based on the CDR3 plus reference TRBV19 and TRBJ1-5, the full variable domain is DGGITQSPKYLFRKEGQNVTLSCEQNLNHDAMYWYRQDPGQGLRLIYYSQIVNDFQKGDIAEGYSVSREKKESFPLTVTSAQKNPTAFYLCASTTRQIWNQPQHFGDGTRLSIL.